Listed here are 25 T cell receptor beta chains from one sample, sequenced in a study of CD4 T cells in relation to SARS-CoV-2 and coronaviruses. CD4+ T cells from unexposed donors were obtained before the COVID-19 pandemic (2011-2018). Repertoires were generated with immunoSEQ multiplex PCR, while TCRdb's copy carries only in-frame clones and drops some. The data show 60,000 or so clones, over 90% seen once. What was sequenced was naive CD4+ T cells from PBMCs. Sample subset: naive CD4+ T cells isolated by negative enrichment. Receptors originate from a human donor in good health.

CDR3: CASRNPPPGQGALNNQPQHF. The CDR3 DNA is TGTGCCAGCAGAAACCCACCGCCGGGACAGGGGGCGCTTAACAATCAGCCCCAGCATTTT. The chain couples TRBV21-1 to TRBJ1-5; the D segment call TRBD1 is taken from the table without a DNA check. TRBV21-1 is an annotated pseudogene. This CDR3 has 20 amino acids.

This rearrangement joins TRBV7-9 to TRBJ2-3; D may be TRBD2 (6 bases). V dropped 1 base and J dropped 6 bases, with 20 bases sitting between them. The CDR3 spans 17 residues. CDR1 and CDR2 (germline): SEHNR, FQNEAQ (reference sequence). In DNA form, the CDR3 reads TGTGCCAGCAGCTTAGGACGTATGGGGGGTGCCCGTGATACGCAGTATTTT. This gives the protein CASSLGRMGGARDTQYF.

V gene TRBV29-1 combines with J gene TRBJ2-7; D is ambiguous. The CDR3 sequence is 11 residues long. V lost 4 bases and J lost 0, with 4 bases in between. The germline V gene has CDR1 SQVTM and CDR2 ANQGSEA. As DNA, the CDR3 is TGCAGCGTTGGAGTCTCCTACGAGCAGTACTTC. It is translated as CSVGVSYEQYF.

The chain uses TRBV3-1 (or the pseudogene TRBV3-2) and TRBJ1-2; D remains ambiguous. The CDR3 is 14 residues long. Trimming removed 4 bases from V and 4 bases from J, with 13 bases in between. Germline CDR1 and CDR2: LGHDT and YNNKEL (reference sequence). The CDR3 region has the DNA TGTGCCAGCAGCCTAACTGCGGCTAGCTATGGCTACACCTTC. Its translation: CASSLTAASYGYTF.

The CDR3: CASSVGTGNSGANVLTF. As DNA, the CDR3 is TGTGCCAGCAGCGTAGGGACAGGGAACTCTGGGGCCAACGTCCTGACTTTC. This chain uses TRBV9 with TRBJ2-6; 8 bases map to TRBD1. After removal of 0 bases from V and 0 bases from J, the junction contained 2 bases not matched to a gene. The CDR3 extends over 17 amino acids. Per the germline V gene, CDR1 is SGDLS and CDR2 is YYNGEE.

V is TRBV18 and J is TRBJ2-2, with TRBD1 matching 9 bases. The length of the CDR3 is 17 residues. J gave up 5 bases and V 3 bases, and 10 bases lay outside the gene matches. Germline V gene data show CDR1 as KGHSH and CDR2 as LQKENI. The CDR3 region has the DNA TGTGCCAGCTCACCCACCAGGAGGACAGGGGTGACCGGGGAGCTGTTTTTT. This codes for CASSPTRRTGVTGELFF.

This rearrangement joins TRBV11-2 to TRBJ2-2, with D maybe TRBD1 (6 bases). The ends were cut back, 5 bases at V and 0 bases at J, with 19 bases in the middle. Germline V lookup: CDR1 SGHAT, CDR2 FQNNGV. This CDR3 has 18 amino acids. The CDR3 nucleotides read TGTGCCAGCAGCAGAAGGGACACCCACTCAACGAACACCGGGGAGCTGTTTTTT. Translation gives CASSRRDTHSTNTGELFF.

V and J are TRBV10-3 and TRBJ1-5; D unclear. The V end was cut by 4 bases, the J end by 0 bases, with 16 bases between. Per the germline V gene, CDR1 is ENHRY and CDR2 is SYGVKD. This CDR3 contains 17 residues. CDR3 sequence: CAISASKSGLSNQPQHF. The CDR3 DNA reads TGTGCCATCAGTGCATCAAAGTCGGGTCTTAGCAATCAGCCCCAGCATTTT.

The chain couples TRBV25-1 to TRBJ2-2, with D possibly being TRBD1 (6 bases). The V gene's germline CDR1 is MGHDK and CDR2 SYGVNS. V was trimmed by 4 bases and J by 0 bases, leaving 12 bases between them. The CDR3 contains 16 residues. CDR3 sequence (DNA): TGTGCCAGCAGTGTTGGGGGCCCGACGAACACCGGGGAGCTGTTTTTT. It specifies CASSVGGPTNTGELFF. Supplemented by reference TRBV25-1 and TRBJ2-2, the full variable domain reads EADIYQTPRYLVIGTGKKITLECSQTMGHDKMYWYQQDPGMELHLIHYSYGVNSTEKGDLSSESTVSRIRTEHFPLTLESARPSHTSQYLCASSVGGPTNTGELFFGEGSRLTVL.

The chain carries TRBV25-1 and TRBJ2-4, with D hard to call. The CDR3 length is 16 residues. Between the trimmed V and J ends, which lost 2 bases and 0 bases, there was a span of 11 bases. In germline, CDR1 is MGHDK, CDR2 SYGVNS. CDR3 region: CASSEVGNLAKNIQYF. The DNA of the CDR3 is TGTGCCAGCAGTGAAGTGGGAAATTTAGCCAAAAACATTCAGTACTTC.

This chain uses TRBV19 with TRBJ2-7; D uncertain. The CDR3 contains 13 residues. Trimming stripped 3 bases from V and 1 base from J, with 7 bases between. The germline gives CDR1 LNHDA, CDR2 SQIVND (reference sequence). The CDR3 DNA sequence: TGTGCCAGTAGTATGTCGGTTTCCTACGAGCAGTACTTC. This sequence encodes CASSMSVSYEQYF.

The chain couples TRBV19 to TRBJ1-2, with D hard to call. CDR3 size: 14 residues. The V gene's germline CDR1 is LNHDA and CDR2 SQIVND (reference sequence). Trimming cost V 2 bases and J 2 bases, with 9 bases left between them. The CDR3 DNA sequence: TGTGCCAGTAGTATACTCTTTTCCAACTATGGCTACACCTTC. Protein: CASSILFSNYGYTF.

The table lists this clone with a few counts. The chain carries TRBV5-1 and TRBJ1-6, with unresolved D. CDR3 length: 16 amino acids. Germline V gene lookup returns CDR1 SGHRS and CDR2 YFSETQ. V was clipped by 0 bases and J by 6 bases, with 13 bases between them. CDR3 in DNA: TGCGCCAGCAGCTTGGATTCGGGCCCTGGTAATTCACCCCTCCACTTT. The encoded protein is CASSLDSGPGNSPLHF.

V usage is TRBV6-2 or TRBV6-3 and J usage is TRBJ2-5, with D possibly matching TRBD1 (6 bases). The CDR3 runs to 17 residues. Trimming pared 2 bases from V and 1 base from J, leaving 17 bases between. CDR1 and CDR2 from the germline V gene are MNHEY and SVGEGT. Written as DNA, the CDR3 is TGTGCCAGCAGTTACCCAAGGCTCCTGGGGGCCCAAGAGACCCAGTACTTC. The encoded protein is CASSYPRLLGAQETQYF.

The CDR3 sequence: CASSFYTPGQGWSGANVLTF. In DNA, the CDR3 is TGTGCCAGCAGTTTCTATACTCCGGGACAGGGATGGTCTGGGGCCAACGTCCTGACTTTC. The chain links TRBV27 to TRBJ2-6; 9 positions match TRBD1. The ends lost 3 bases at V and 1 base at J; junction bases unmatched: 13. The CDR3 runs to 20 residues. Per germline, CDR1 MNHEY and CDR2 SMNVEV (reference sequence).

The rearrangement uses TRBV5-1 and TRBJ2-1; 9 bases fit TRBD2. Germline loops: CDR1 SGHRS, CDR2 YFSETQ. The junction had 8 bases not matched to a gene; V was cut back by 1 base and J by 0 bases. The length of the CDR3 is 18 residues. CDR3 protein: CASSLFAVLAGSYNEQFF. As DNA, the CDR3 is TGCGCCAGCAGCTTGTTCGCCGTACTAGCGGGCTCCTACAATGAGCAGTTCTTC.

This sequence joins TRBV3-1 (or the pseudogene TRBV3-2) and TRBJ2-7, with 10 nucleotides matching TRBD2. The CDR3 totals 16 residues. With 2 bases clipped from V and 2 bases from J, the junction kept 6 bases outside the gene matches. Germline values: CDR1 LGHDT, CDR2 YNNKEL (reference sequence). For the CDR3, the DNA is TGTGCCAGCAGCCAATCCTTAGCGGGAGGTCCCTACGAGCAGTACTTC. It encodes CASSQSLAGGPYEQYF.

V is TRBV5-8 and J is TRBJ1-4; TRBD1 matches at 7 bases. CDR1 is SGHTS and CDR2 is YDEGEE in the germline V gene. Germline trimming cut 0 bases from V and 11 bases from J; bases unmatched to any gene: 10. CDR3 length: 15 amino acids. Written as DNA, the CDR3 is TGTGCCAGCAGCTTGGTCGTGGGACAGTCCGTGAAACTGTTTTTT. Its protein is CASSLVVGQSVKLFF.

The chain carries TRBV2 and TRBJ1-2; D gene ambiguous. This CDR3 contains 13 residues. Germline V lookup: CDR1 SNHLY, CDR2 FYNNEI. The ends were cut back, 6 bases at V and 4 bases at J, with 12 bases in the middle. The CDR3 nucleotides are TGTGCCAGCAGAACGGACGGAGTCTATGGCTACACCTTC. This sequence encodes CASRTDGVYGYTF.

The chain couples TRBV2 to TRBJ1-1, with D possibly matching TRBD1 (5 bases). With 8 bases removed from V and 1 base from J, the gap between germline ends came to 17 bases. Germline V gene lookup returns CDR1 SNHLY and CDR2 FYNNEI. This CDR3 contains 15 residues. CDR3 sequence (DNA): TGTGCCAGCGAGGTAGTGGGGGGAGGGAACACTGAAGCTTTCTTT. The encoded protein is CASEVVGGGNTEAFF.

The chain is built from TRBV2 and TRBJ2-5; D is undetermined. The V end was cut by 6 bases, the J end by 5 bases, with 13 bases between. Looked up from germline, CDR1 is SNHLY and CDR2 is FYNNEI. CDR3 length equals 13 residues. The CDR3 DNA sequence: TGTGCCAGCAGGGGCCAGATCGGGGAGACCCAGTACTTC. Translated, it gives CASRGQIGETQYF.

The chain has TRBV20-1 and TRBJ2-5; D gene ambiguous. Germline V gene data show CDR1 as DFQATT and CDR2 as SNEGSKA (reference sequence). This CDR3 spans 10 amino acids. Trimming took 5 bases from V and 4 from J, leaving 5 bases between them. CDR3 amino acids: CSAPRETQYF. CDR3 bases: TGCAGTGCTCCCAGAGAGACCCAGTACTTC.

This chain uses TRBV9 with TRBJ2-1, with D perhaps matching TRBD1 (7 bases). V lost 3 bases and J 0 bases, leaving 10 bases between the germline ends. This CDR3 has 15 residues. Germline lookup yields CDR1 SGDLS and CDR2 YYNGEE. The CDR3 DNA follows: TGTGCCAGCAGCGAGCAGGGGGGCTCCTACAATGAGCAGTTCTTC. This encodes CASSEQGGSYNEQFF.

This clone has a single count. The rearrangement joins TRBV7-3 to TRBJ2-6; tentative D call: TRBD2 (5 bases). Germline loops: CDR1 SGHTA, CDR2 FQGTGA. This CDR3 is built from 17 residues. With 4 bases removed from V and 4 bases from J, the gap between germline ends came to 17 bases. CDR3 sequence: CASSSRARALGANVLTF. The CDR3 nucleotides are TGTGCCAGCAGCTCGCGGGCCCGGGCCCTGGGGGCCAACGTCCTGACTTTC.

The chain links TRBV6-6 to TRBJ2-7; 7 bases line up with TRBD2. CDR1 is MNHNY, CDR2 SVGAGI, per germline (reference sequence). The length of the CDR3 is 14 residues. Germline trimming cut 7 bases from V and 3 bases from J; bases unmatched to any gene: 9. CDR3 residues: CASTKTSQNYEQYF. The CDR3 DNA is TGTGCCAGCACCAAGACTAGCCAAAACTACGAGCAGTACTTC.